This TCR beta chain was profiled in a study of blood T cell repertoires in COVID-19. At the level of the study: Samples taken during acute and convalescent COVID-19 were collected in the United States, Italy and Spain. PBMCs, B-cell-depleted T cells, or T cells were the source of the cDNA or gDNA that made up the material.

Original processing methods: Amplification from reference gene primers served as the basis for estimated nucleated cell counts. Sequencing was performed with immunoSEQ multiplex PCR; in TCRdb, only in-frame clones are kept and a portion is missing. The V and J calls and clone size come from that table; D and trimming were worked out from the DNA. This table has fewer than 200,000 clones, approximately 85% appearing once. Seattle participants joined during active infection and were tracked over time. The CDR3 is 14 amino acids. Germline V lookup: CDR1 ENHRY, CDR2 SYGVKD. V dropped 2 bases and J dropped 10 bases, with 12 bases sitting between them.

J is TRBJ1-6 and V is TRBV10-3; a weak D match, TRBD1 (6 bases). The sample taken for sequencing was peripheral blood. The clonotype was recovered from a woman in her forties or fifties with COVID-19, enrolled during active disease. The CDR3 here is CAISEVPGESPLHF. The DNA for the CDR3 is TGTGCCATCAGTGAGGTCCCAGGGGAATCACCCCTCCACTTT.